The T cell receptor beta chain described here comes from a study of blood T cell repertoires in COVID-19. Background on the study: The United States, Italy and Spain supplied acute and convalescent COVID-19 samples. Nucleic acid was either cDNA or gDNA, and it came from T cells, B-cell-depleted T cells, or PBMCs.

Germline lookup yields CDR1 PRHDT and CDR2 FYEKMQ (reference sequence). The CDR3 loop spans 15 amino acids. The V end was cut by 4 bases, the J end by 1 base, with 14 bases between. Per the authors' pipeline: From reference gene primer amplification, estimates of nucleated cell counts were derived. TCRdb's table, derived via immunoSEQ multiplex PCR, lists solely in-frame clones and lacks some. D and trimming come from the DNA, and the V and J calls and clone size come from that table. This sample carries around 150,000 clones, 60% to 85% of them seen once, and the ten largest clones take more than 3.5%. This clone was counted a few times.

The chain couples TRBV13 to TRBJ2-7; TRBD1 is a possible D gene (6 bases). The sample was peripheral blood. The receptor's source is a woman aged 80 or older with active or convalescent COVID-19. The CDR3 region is CASSWFGQGSYEQYF. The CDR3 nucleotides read TGTGCCAGCAGCTGGTTCGGGCAGGGGTCCTACGAGCAGTACTTC.